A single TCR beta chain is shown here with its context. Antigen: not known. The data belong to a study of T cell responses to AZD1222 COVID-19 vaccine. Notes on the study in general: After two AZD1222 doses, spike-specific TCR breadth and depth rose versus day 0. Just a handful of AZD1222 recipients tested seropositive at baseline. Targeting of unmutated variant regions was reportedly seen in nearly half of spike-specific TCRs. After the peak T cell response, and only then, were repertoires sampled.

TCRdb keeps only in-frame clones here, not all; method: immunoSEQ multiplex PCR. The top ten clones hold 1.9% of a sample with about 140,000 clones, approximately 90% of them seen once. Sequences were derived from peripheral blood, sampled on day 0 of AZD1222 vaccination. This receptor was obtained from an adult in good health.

For the CDR3, the DNA is TGTGCCACCAGCAGAGATGCACGGACAGGGGCGGGGGACACTGAAGCTTTCTTT. Its translation: CATSRDARTGAGDTEAFF. The chain couples TRBV15 to TRBJ1-1; 9 bases map to TRBD1. Germline values: CDR1 LNHNV, CDR2 YYDKDF (reference sequence). This CDR3 contains 18 residues. Trimming at V came to 0 bases and at J to 3 bases, leaving 11 bases not matched to a gene.